The 18 T cell receptor beta chains listed next were all sequenced from one sample in a study of cytomegalovirus exposure and HLA in healthy donors. A multiplex PCR was run with 60 Vbeta primers and 13 Jbeta primers. The method was immunoSEQ multiplex PCR; TCRdb's version includes in-frame clones alone and lacks a portion of them. The table has some 65,000 clones, 55% to 75% seen once. The sequencing sample was made of PBMCs. The receptor set was obtained from a woman aged 25 to 39 in good health and CMV-seronegative.

This rearrangement joins TRBV11-2 to TRBJ2-3; TRBD1 matches 7 bases. Germline CDR1 reads SGHAT; CDR2 reads FQNNGV. CDR3 length equals 15 residues. The J segment lost 4 bases and the V segment lost 5 bases, leaving 9 bases of the junction unmatched. The CDR3 DNA is TGTGCCAGCAGCCACCGGAGACAGGGCGCAGATACGCAGTATTTT. Residues: CASSHRRQGADTQYF.

The J gene is TRBJ1-2, the V gene TRBV10-2; a weak D match, TRBD1 (6 bases). CDR1 and CDR2 from the germline V gene are WSHSY and SAAADI. Deletions cut 7 bases from V and 4 bases from J, with 16 bases between. This CDR3 contains 14 residues. The CDR3 loop is CASTGGGRGYGYTF. CDR3 nucleotide sequence: TGCGCCAGCACCGGCGGGGGGCGCGGCTATGGCTACACCTTC.

This clone was detected once. J is TRBJ2-2 and V is TRBV6-4; 15 nucleotides match TRBD2. Germline loops: CDR1 MRHNA, CDR2 SNTAGT. This CDR3 comprises 19 residues. The V segment lost 2 bases and the J segment 4 bases; nucleotides outside the gene matches: 8. The CDR3 region is CASSDTGLAGGPGTGELFF. The CDR3 DNA follows: TGTGCCAGCAGTGACACCGGACTAGCGGGGGGGCCGGGCACCGGGGAGCTGTTTTTT.

The J gene is TRBJ1-1, the V gene TRBV2; D may be TRBD1 (5 bases). This CDR3 contains 14 residues. The ends were cut back, 5 bases at V and 1 base at J, with 11 bases in the middle. From germline, CDR1 is SNHLY and CDR2 FYNNEI. CDR3 bases: TGTGCCAGCAGTTTGGACGGACAGAACACTGAAGCTTTCTTT. Translated, it gives CASSLDGQNTEAFF.

The chain recombines TRBV5-1 with TRBJ2-1, with TRBD2 matching over 12 bases. This CDR3 contains 16 residues. The germline V gene has CDR1 SGHRS and CDR2 YFSETQ. Losses at the gene ends were 3 bases for V and 4 bases for J; bases not matched to a gene: 5. CDR3: CASSSWTSGVYNEQFF. For the CDR3, the DNA is TGCGCCAGCAGCTCTTGGACTAGCGGGGTATACAATGAGCAGTTCTTC. The whole variable domain, remainder taken from reference TRBV5-1 and TRBJ2-1, is KAGVTQTPRYLIKTRGQQVTLSCSPISGHRSVSWYQQTPGQGLQFLFEYFSETQRNKGNFPGRFSGRQFSNSRSEMNVSTLELGDSALYLCASSSWTSGVYNEQFFGPGTRLTVL.

The chain couples TRBV2 to TRBJ1-5; a possible D gene is TRBD1 (6 bases). The CDR3 runs to 13 residues. Germline V lookup: CDR1 SNHLY, CDR2 FYNNEI. Deletions cut 6 bases from V and 3 bases from J, with 9 bases between. The CDR3 DNA follows: TGTGCCAGCAGCGGACAGAACAATCAGCCCCAGCATTTT. It is translated as CASSGQNNQPQHF.

The J gene is TRBJ2-7, the V gene TRBV6-5; the D gene is possibly TRBD2 (5 bases). Deletions cut 5 bases from V and 1 base from J, with 12 bases between. Per germline, CDR1 MNHEY and CDR2 SVGAGI. This CDR3 is built from 14 residues. The CDR3 reads CASSPDYTSYEQYF. The CDR3 DNA reads as TGTGCCAGCAGTCCAGACTATACATCCTACGAGCAGTACTTC.

The chain recombines TRBV19 with TRBJ1-2; possibly TRBD1 for D (6 bases). The V and J ends lost 2 bases and 6 bases respectively, with 13 bases between them. This CDR3 has 14 amino acids. Germline V gene sequence: CDR1 LNHDA, CDR2 SQIVND (reference sequence). The CDR3 spells CASSIQTGLHGYTF. The CDR3 DNA reads as TGTGCCAGTAGTATACAGACAGGCCTCCATGGCTACACCTTC.

V usage is TRBV18 and J usage is TRBJ2-5, with 10 bases fitting TRBD2. This CDR3 region has 16 residues. Germline lookup yields CDR1 KGHSH and CDR2 LQKENI. The junction had 8 bases not matched to a gene; V was cut back by 2 bases and J by 5 bases. The CDR3 DNA reads as TGTGCCAGCTCACCAGGGCGAGCGGGGGGGCTGGAGACCCAGTACTTC. Protein: CASSPGRAGGLETQYF.

J is TRBJ1-1 and V is TRBV9, with a weak D call TRBD1 (5 bases). V dropped 4 bases and J dropped 4 bases, with 14 bases sitting between them. The CDR3 runs to 14 residues. Per the germline V gene, CDR1 is SGDLS and CDR2 is YYNGEE. The chain's CDR3 is CASSSQTRGTEAFF. The CDR3 DNA reads TGTGCCAGCAGCTCGCAGACTAGGGGCACTGAAGCTTTCTTT.

This chain joins TRBV7-3 and TRBJ2-1; 8 bases align to TRBD2. From germline, CDR1 is SGHTA and CDR2 FQGTGA. V lost 5 bases and J lost 1; bases outside the gene matches: 7. The length of the CDR3 is 16 residues. The CDR3 sequence: CASSPTGGGSYNEQFF. In DNA form, the CDR3 reads TGTGCCAGCAGCCCGACAGGCGGGGGGTCCTACAATGAGCAGTTCTTC. Combining the CDR3 with reference TRBV7-3 and TRBJ2-1 gives the whole variable domain GAGVSQTPSNKVTEKGKYVELRCDPISGHTALYWYRQSLGQGPEFLIYFQGTGAADDSGLPNDRFFAVRPEGSVSTLKIQRTERGDSAVYLCASSPTGGGSYNEQFFGPGTRLTVL.

This clone was observed a handful of times. J is TRBJ2-7 and V is TRBV7-9; no clear D. V was trimmed by 4 bases and J by 0 bases, leaving 7 bases between them. The CDR3 contains 13 residues. CDR1 and CDR2 from the germline V gene are SEHNR and FQNEAQ (reference sequence). CDR3 sequence: CASSYGRSYEQYF. CDR3 nucleotides: TGTGCCAGCAGCTATGGCCGCTCCTACGAGCAGTACTTC.

The genes are TRBV12-5 and TRBJ2-3; weak D call: TRBD2 (5 bases). The CDR3 sequence is 14 residues long. V lost 5 bases to trimming and J lost 3 bases, with 12 bases between them. The V gene's germline CDR1 is LGHNT and CDR2 FRNRAP. The CDR3 nucleotides are TGTGCTAGTGGTCCCGGGGAGTGGACAGATACGCAGTATTTT. Translated: CASGPGEWTDTQYF.

The sample holds one count of this clone. This chain joins TRBV19 and TRBJ2-3; 9 bases line up with TRBD2. CDR1 and CDR2 (germline): LNHDA, SQIVND (reference sequence). V lost 6 bases, J lost 3 bases, and 10 bases stayed unmatched. This CDR3 is built from 16 residues. The CDR3 reads CASRHSGGPATDTQYF. The CDR3 bases are TGTGCCAGTAGGCATAGCGGGGGCCCCGCTACAGATACGCAGTATTTT.

The rearrangement joins TRBV4-2 to TRBJ2-7; TRBD1 matches at 10 bases. The CDR3 sequence is 14 residues long. Germline loops: CDR1 LGHNA, CDR2 YNFKEQ. V trimming: 2 bases; J trimming: 6 bases; junction bases outside the gene matches: 4. CDR3 in amino acids: CASSQTRTGGEQYF. The CDR3 nucleotides are TGTGCCAGCAGCCAAACGCGGACAGGGGGCGAGCAGTACTTC.

J is TRBJ1-2 and V is TRBV10-1; tentatively, D is TRBD1 (5 bases). Trimming shortened V by 7 bases and J by 8 bases, and 17 bases separated the two germline ends. From germline, CDR1 is WNHNN and CDR2 SYGVQD (reference sequence). This CDR3 is built from 13 residues. The CDR3 DNA sequence: TGCGCCAGCAAAAGTACAGGCCTTTACGGCTACACCTTC. Translating gives CASKSTGLYGYTF.

This chain uses TRBV27 with TRBJ1-1; 8 positions agree with TRBD1. Germline V CDR1 and CDR2: MNHEY, SMNVEV (reference sequence). The J segment lost 10 bases and the V segment lost 3 bases, leaving 7 bases of the junction unmatched. There are 13 residues in the CDR3. CDR3 residues: CASSFTLGTGAFF. Here the CDR3 DNA reads TGTGCCAGCAGTTTCACACTTGGGACAGGAGCTTTCTTT.

This clone was recorded a few times. The chain has TRBV15 and TRBJ1-1; possibly TRBD1 for D (6 bases). The CDR3 is 15 residues long. V was cut by 1 base and J by 5 bases, with 14 bases left in between. The germline V gene has CDR1 LNHNV and CDR2 YYDKDF (reference sequence). The CDR3 protein is CATSRGGGEGTEAFF. CDR3 DNA sequence: TGTGCCACCAGCAGAGGGGGGGGCGAAGGGACTGAAGCTTTCTTT.